This is a list of T cell receptor beta chains from one sample in a study of shared clonotypes between healthy human individuals. Only in-frame clones appear in the TCRdb table, and some are missing; sequencing was by immunoSEQ multiplex PCR. The data hold fewer than 700,000 clones, with approximately 95% observed a single time. The sample comprised naive CD8+ T cells sorted from blood. The receptors were gathered from a woman aged 30 to 39 in good health. The CDR3 runs from the conserved cysteine through the conserved F or W.

j_call	v_call	cdr3_aa
TRBJ1-5	TRBV27	CASSSTEGRQPQHF
TRBJ2-2	TRBV27	CASSWAGVSGELFF
TRBJ2-7	TRBV27	CASSFGSLTGLGLYEQYF
TRBJ2-2	TRBV9	CASSAGRNTGELFF
TRBJ1-2	TRBV5-4	CASSLGRVTGYGYTF
TRBJ1-2	TRBV27	CASSPNPDYRYTF
TRBJ1-5	TRBV2	CASRSGTYSNQPQHF
TRBJ2-1	TRBV5-6	CASSRGLAGELYNEQFF
TRBJ2-1	TRBV27	CASSFRPYNEQFF
TRBJ1-1	TRBV5-4	CASSLGSEAFF
TRBJ2-7	TRBV11-2	CASSSGTSGVDEQYF
TRBJ2-7	TRBV7-2	CASSSAGVNRLGYEQYF
TRBJ2-7	TRBV2	CASRSGTLNSLNYEQYF
TRBJ2-1	TRBV19	CATSGRYNEQFF
TRBJ1-2	TRBV5-1	CASSSLQGANYGYTF
TRBJ2-5	TRBV7-6	CAARGKGETQYF
TRBJ2-1	TRBV27	CASTSGTSGMIEQFF
TRBJ1-1	TRBV28	CASSSLDSLLEDKAFF
TRBJ2-7	TRBV6-5	CASSYQHQGNHEQYF
TRBJ2-2	TRBV27	CASNPGEINTGELFF
TRBJ2-7	TRBV13	CASSFNREQYF
TRBJ1-1	TRBV27	CASTSGLSEAFF
TRBJ1-1	TRBV6-5	CASRNGVNTEAFF
TRBJ2-7	TRBV28	CASSLEGYEQYF
TRBJ2-1	TRBV13	CASSFGLAGGPGYNEQFF
TRBJ1-1	TRBV2	CASSYRVSPEAFF
TRBJ2-7	TRBV7-9	CASSLETVPGTAIYEQYF
TRBJ2-3	TRBV27	CASMVGSGRPDTQYF
TRBJ2-7	TRBV28	CASDNVVGERISYEQYF
TRBJ1-1	TRBV9	CASSDGQGILDTTEAFF